Presented here are 20 T cell receptor beta chains from one specimen sequenced in a study of technical replicates of blood from several donors. Libraries were prepared by immunoSEQ multiplex PCR; TCRdb keeps only in-frame clonotypes and omits some of them. The table shows 56,000 or so clones, with nearly 95% occurring only once. Material: PBMCs. These receptors were obtained from a human donor in good health. Some clones in this sample may be carry-over from other donors' samples.

The chain is built from TRBV7-7 and TRBJ2-2, with 10 bases fitting TRBD2. This CDR3 contains 17 residues. The trim removed 4 bases at V and 1 base at J, leaving 6 bases unmatched. The germline V gene encodes CDR1 SSHAT and CDR2 FNYEAQ (reference sequence). In nucleotides, the CDR3 is TGTGCCAGCAGCTCCGGGCCTAGCGGGGGGAACACCGGGGAGCTGTTTTTT. Its protein product is CASSSGPSGGNTGELFF.

The V and J genes are TRBV30 and TRBJ2-7; D unresolved. The germline V gene has CDR1 GTSNPN and CDR2 SVGIG (reference sequence). V gave up 3 bases and J gave up 5 bases, with 8 bases separating them. This CDR3 has 11 residues. CDR3 region: CAWSIVNEQYF. The CDR3, as DNA: TGTGCCTGGAGCATAGTTAACGAGCAGTACTTC.

V gene TRBV6-4 combines with J gene TRBJ1-1; TRBD1 is a possible D gene (6 bases). V lost 4 bases to trimming and J lost 4 bases, with 13 bases between them. The germline V gene has CDR1 MRHNA and CDR2 SNTAGT. The CDR3 is made up of 14 amino acids. DNA of the CDR3: TGTGCCAGCAGTGCCTCGATAGGGGGCACTGAAGCTTTCTTT. Its translation: CASSASIGGTEAFF.

The chain uses TRBV18 and TRBJ1-1; 10 nucleotides match TRBD1. The CDR3 is 15 residues long. The V and J ends lost 6 bases and 1 base, in that order; junction bases with no gene match: 5. Per germline, CDR1 KGHSH and CDR2 LQKENI. CDR3 DNA: TGTGCCAGCTCGGGCGGGACAGGGGCGAACACTGAAGCTTTCTTT. Amino acid sequence: CASSGGTGANTEAFF. The whole variable domain, filled in from reference TRBV18 and TRBJ1-1, reads NAGVMQNPRHLVRRRGQEARLRCSPMKGHSHVYWYRQLPEEGLKFMVYLQKENIIDESGMPKERFSAEFPKEGPSILRIQQVVRGDSAAYFCASSGGTGANTEAFFGQGTRLTVV.

This chain uses TRBV29-1 with TRBJ1-5; weak D call: TRBD1 (6 bases). Trimming pared 2 bases from V and 0 bases from J, leaving 11 bases between. The CDR3 is 15 residues long. CDR1 SQVTM and CDR2 ANQGSEA come from the germline V gene. CDR3 nucleotides: TGCAGCGTTGAAACAGACAGGTATAGCAATCAGCCCCAGCATTTT. Translated, it gives CSVETDRYSNQPQHF.

This sequence joins TRBV30 and TRBJ1-4; 8 bases fit TRBD1. V gave up 3 bases and J gave up 4 bases; unmatched junction bases: 10. The CDR3 has 16 residues. Germline assignment: CDR1 GTSNPN and CDR2 SVGIG (reference sequence). The CDR3 sequence: CAWRGTGGGNNEKLFF. CDR3 bases: TGTGCCTGGAGAGGGACAGGAGGGGGGAATAATGAAAAACTGTTTTTT. Filled out from reference TRBV30 and TRBJ1-4, the complete variable domain reads SQTIHQWPATLVQPVGSPLSLECTVEGTSNPNLYWYRQAAGRGLQLLFYSVGIGQISSEVPQNLSASRPQDRQFILSSKKLLLSDSGFYLCAWRGTGGGNNEKLFFGSGTQLSVL.

J is TRBJ2-7 and V is TRBV27; 9 nucleotides align to TRBD2. This CDR3 has 15 residues. The germline V gene encodes CDR1 MNHEY and CDR2 SMNVEV (reference sequence). Losses at the gene ends were 2 bases for V and 6 bases for J; bases not matched to a gene: 8. In DNA form, the CDR3 reads TGTGCCAGCAGTTTACTGGCGGGGGGGCCGCGCGAGCAGTACTTC. Translated: CASSLLAGGPREQYF.

V gene TRBV5-1 combines with J gene TRBJ2-7, with 7 nucleotides matching TRBD2. The CDR3 is 15 amino acids. In germline, CDR1 is SGHRS, CDR2 YFSETQ. Trimming at V came to 1 base and at J to 6 bases, leaving 10 bases not matched to a gene. This CDR3 reads CASSLSAGLSLEQYF. As DNA, the CDR3 is TGCGCCAGCAGCTTGTCGGCGGGACTAAGCCTCGAGCAGTACTTC. Variable domain in full (rest from reference TRBV5-1 and TRBJ2-7): KAGVTQTPRYLIKTRGQQVTLSCSPISGHRSVSWYQQTPGQGLQFLFEYFSETQRNKGNFPGRFSGRQFSNSRSEMNVSTLELGDSALYLCASSLSAGLSLEQYFGPGTRLTVT.

The chain joins TRBV29-1 to TRBJ1-1; TRBD1 matches at 7 bases. The CDR3 covers 14 residues. Germline CDR1 SQVTM, CDR2 ANQGSEA. V was pared by 5 bases and J by 5 bases, with 11 bases of the junction left unmatched. The CDR3 sequence: CSVSGGVALTEAFF. The CDR3 nucleotides are TGCAGCGTTTCAGGGGGTGTAGCCTTGACTGAAGCTTTCTTT.

The chain couples TRBV7-2 to TRBJ1-2; D not resolved. Between the trimmed V and J ends, which lost 0 bases and 2 bases, there was a span of 13 bases. CDR1 and CDR2 (germline): SGHTA, FQGNSA. The CDR3 runs 16 residues. CDR3 loop: CASSLAAGSANYGYTF. Written as DNA, the CDR3 is TGTGCCAGCAGCTTAGCGGCGGGATCCGCGAACTATGGCTACACCTTC.

The rearrangement uses TRBV7-9 and TRBJ1-1, with D possibly TRBD1 on 6 matching bases. CDR1 is SEHNR, CDR2 FQNEAQ, per germline (reference sequence). This CDR3 has 14 amino acids. The V and J ends lost 4 bases and 4 bases respectively, with 13 bases between them. In DNA form, the CDR3 reads TGTGCCAGCAGCTCCTTGCAGGGGAGCACTGAAGCTTTCTTT. This sequence encodes CASSSLQGSTEAFF.

This chain connects TRBV19 to TRBJ2-2; 10 nucleotides line up with TRBD1. CDR1 LNHDA and CDR2 SQIVND come from the germline V gene (reference sequence). J gave up 7 bases and V 6 bases, and 5 bases lay outside the gene matches. The CDR3 consists of 14 residues. CDR3 in DNA: TGTGCCAGTAGATGGGGGACAGGGGTCGGGGAGCTGTTTTTT. It encodes CASRWGTGVGELFF.

The chain uses TRBV4-3 and TRBJ1-2, with D hard to call. V lost 0 bases and J lost 6, with 11 bases in between. This CDR3 region has 14 residues. Germline loops: CDR1 LGHNA, CDR2 YSLEER. The chain's CDR3 is CASSQDSEAHGYTF. The CDR3 nucleotides read TGCGCCAGCAGCCAAGATTCCGAGGCCCATGGCTACACCTTC.

This sequence joins TRBV29-1 and TRBJ1-1; no definite D call. Germline V gene lookup returns CDR1 SQVTM and CDR2 ANQGSEA. The CDR3 is 12 residues long. Trimming cost V 4 bases and J 1 base, with 7 bases left between them. CDR3 protein: CSVGGPNTEAFF. The DNA for the CDR3 is TGCAGCGTTGGTGGGCCGAACACTGAAGCTTTCTTT.

This chain uses TRBV5-5 with TRBJ2-5; 7 nucleotides align to TRBD2. The J segment lost 5 bases and the V segment lost 7 bases, leaving 2 bases of the junction unmatched. This CDR3 contains 11 residues. Germline values: CDR1 SGHKS, CDR2 YYEKEE (reference sequence). The CDR3 protein is CASGRVETQYF. Here the CDR3 DNA reads TGTGCCAGCGGGAGGGTGGAGACCCAGTACTTC.

The chain joins TRBV9 to TRBJ2-3, with 10 bases matching TRBD2. Germline V gene sequence: CDR1 SGDLS, CDR2 YYNGEE. Unmatched junction bases numbered 12, after V lost 4 bases and J lost 4 bases. The CDR3 is 17 amino acids. In DNA form, the CDR3 reads TGTGCCAGCAGCCAACGAACGAGCGGGAGGGCCCCAGATACGCAGTATTTT. Amino acids: CASSQRTSGRAPDTQYF.

The chain combines TRBV29-1 with TRBJ2-3, with 11 bases identical to TRBD1. The CDR3 spans 16 residues. The J segment lost 1 base and the V segment lost 8 bases, leaving 11 bases of the junction unmatched. Germline V gene sequence: CDR1 SQVTM, CDR2 ANQGSEA. The CDR3 here is CSTGQGAAIGTDTQYF. DNA for the CDR3: TGCAGCACAGGACAGGGGGCGGCCATAGGCACAGATACGCAGTATTTT.

The chain is built from TRBV10-3 and TRBJ2-5, with a tentative D call TRBD2 (5 bases). The CDR3 has 13 residues. V was shortened by 7 bases and J by 2 bases, with 11 bases between the two germline ends. Germline V gene data show CDR1 as ENHRY and CDR2 as SYGVKD. In DNA form, the CDR3 reads TGTGCCATCACCCGAGCGGTACAAGAGACCCAGTACTTC. Residues: CAITRAVQETQYF.

The CDR3 loop reads CASSLGGWTEAFF. CDR3 DNA: TGTGCCAGCAGTTTGGGGGGTTGGACTGAAGCTTTCTTT. This sequence joins TRBV28 and TRBJ1-1, with a tentative D call TRBD1 (5 bases). V lost 3 bases, J lost 5 bases, and 10 bases lay in between. This CDR3 region has 13 residues. Germline values: CDR1 MDHEN, CDR2 SYDVKM.

The DNA of the CDR3 is TGTGCCAGCAGACAAGCGGGGGGCCCCGATACGCAGTATTTT. Protein sequence: CASRQAGGPDTQYF. The V call is TRBV27, the J call TRBJ2-3; 9 bases line up with TRBD2. The CDR3 is 14 residues long. With 6 bases clipped from V and 6 bases from J, the junction kept 7 bases outside the gene matches. The germline gives CDR1 MNHEY, CDR2 SMNVEV (reference sequence).